A selection of T cell receptor beta chains follows, all from one sample in a study of breast tumors, draining lymph nodes, adjacent tissues. MiXCR, run by TCRdb on the multiplex PCR reads, gives a single entry per CDR3 protein. The table lists more than 200,000 distinct CDR3 sequences, about a third of them singletons, with around 1.5% in the top ten. The sequencing sample was made of axillary lymph node tissue. All receptors come from a female donor with breast cancer. Some clones in this sample may be carry-over from other donors' samples. The conserved cysteine and the conserved F or W are not part of the CDR3 here.

j_call v_call cdr3_aa
TRBJ1-6 TRBV5-1 ASSLAQSRNSPLH
TRBJ2-3 TRBV29-1 SVAAPGGGTPY
TRBJ1-4 TRBV19 ANSTTAITNEKLF
TRBJ1-3 TRBV6-6 ASNNAGNTIY
TRBJ2-1 TRBV7-8 ASSQAGGGFNEQF
TRBJ2-1 TRBV19 ASSPTADRYNEQF
TRBJ1-3 TRBV5-6 ASSGDRDDGGNTIY
TRBJ2-7 TRBV6-5 ASSYGPRGYEQY
TRBJ2-7 TRBV6-6 ASKKGDGSYEQY
TRBJ2-1 TRBV9 ASSNAGGLYNEQF
TRBJ2-5 TRBV6-5 ASRGLGKETQY
TRBJ1-2 TRBV2 ASSGRTVPTNYGYT
TRBJ2-5 TRBV15 ATSRAGTGKVSTQY
TRBJ1-5 TRBV15 ATSFDREGNQPQH
TRBJ2-1 TRBV10-2 ASSDSGPTYNEQF
TRBJ2-1 TRBV11-3 ASSLVFMDEQF